A single sample is the source of the 6 T cell receptor beta chains below, sequenced in a study of T-cell reconstitution after alpha-beta-depleted transplantation in children. The authors prepared the TCRbeta library with unique molecular identifiers. One entry per CDR3 protein results from TCRdb running MiXCR on the PCR reads. In the table there are around 300,000 distinct CDR3 sequences, roughly 7.8% of which are singletons. These receptors have no identified antigens. Study-wide results and limits: From newly produced T cells came most of the T-cell counts and diversity one year after transplant.

Sample: peripheral blood, taken 360 days after TCRalphabeta/CD19-depleted stem cell transplant. The receptors were sampled from a female patient aged 2-10 years who had a stem cell transplant for Fanconi anemia, so the T cells may come from the graft donor.

This clonotype was counted a few times. V gene TRBV3-1 combines with J gene TRBJ2-2; D possibly corresponds to TRBD1 (5 bases). CDR3 length: 16 residues. Germline V gene lookup returns CDR1 LGHDT and CDR2 YNNKEL (reference sequence). Trimming took off 1 base at V and 7 bases at J, with 16 bases between the two ends. The CDR3 DNA reads as TGTGCCAGCAGCCAAGTATCAGCAGGGCGAGGCGGGGAGCTGTTTTTT. It specifies CASSQVSAGRGGELFF.

This sequence joins TRBV20-1 and TRBJ2-5; maybe TRBD2 (6 bases). Germline V gene lookup returns CDR1 DFQATT and CDR2 SNEGSKA (reference sequence). Trimming removed 5 bases at V and 5 bases at J, with 18 bases between. The CDR3 has 14 amino acids. The CDR3: CSAQDYFEEETQYF. The CDR3 DNA is TGCAGTGCTCAGGACTACTTCGAAGAGGAGACCCAGTACTTC.

The rearrangement links TRBV3-1 to TRBJ2-3; unclear D gene. The CDR3 has 15 amino acids. With 1 base removed from V and 6 bases from J, the gap between germline ends came to 14 bases. Germline V gene sequence: CDR1 LGHDT, CDR2 YNNKEL (reference sequence). CDR3 sequence: CASSQVADPQDTQYF. As DNA, the CDR3 is TGTGCCAGCAGCCAAGTAGCTGATCCACAGGATACGCAGTATTTT.

The sample holds many counts of this clonotype. The chain couples TRBV4-3 to TRBJ2-7; 7 nucleotides line up with TRBD2. From germline, CDR1 is LGHNA and CDR2 YSLEER. The J segment lost 0 bases and the V segment lost 3 bases, leaving 5 bases of the junction unmatched. The CDR3 contains 15 residues. For the CDR3, the DNA is TGCGCCAGCAGCCAGGGGACTAACCCCTCCTACGAGCAGTACTTC. As protein: CASSQGTNPSYEQYF.

The V and J genes are TRBV7-9 and TRBJ2-1; D unresolved. The CDR3 sequence is 13 residues long. CDR1 is SEHNR and CDR2 is FQNEAQ in the germline V gene (reference sequence). The ends were cut back, 1 base at V and 7 bases at J, with 8 bases in the middle. Written as DNA, the CDR3 is TGTGCCAGCAGCTTAGATTTCCATAATGAGCAGTTCTTC. It is translated as CASSLDFHNEQFF.

The sample holds many counts of this clonotype. The J gene is TRBJ2-2, the V gene TRBV9; 13 nucleotides match TRBD2. The CDR3 has 17 amino acids. V shed 1 base and J 1 base; nucleotides not matched to a gene: 1. CDR1 SGDLS and CDR2 YYNGEE come from the germline V gene. CDR3 residues: CASSVRLAGGNTGELFF. In DNA form, the CDR3 reads TGTGCCAGCAGCGTAAGACTAGCGGGGGGGAACACCGGGGAGCTGTTTTTT.